These T cell receptor beta chains were read from a single sample in a study of molecular identifiers for immune sequencing clone quantification. Each CDR3 protein gets one entry after TCRdb re-called the PCR reads with MiXCR. This table holds some 100,000 distinct CDR3 sequences, around 19% found once. Input material: naive CD8+ T cells from blood, with Jurkat cell RNA spiked in. These receptors all stem from a human donor in good health. Some libraries in this study had Jurkat cell RNA spiked in. The CDR3 runs from the conserved cysteine through the conserved F or W. D genes are given only for firm matches. Some rows mark clone size as missing; the rest say once, few, many or name a class of expanded clone.

V: TRBV27
J: TRBJ2-3
D: TRBD2
size: few
CDR3: CASSLSRTGGSAIDTQYF
DNA: TGTGCCAGCAGTTTATCCAGGACGGGCGGGAGCGCGATAGATACGCAGTATTTT

V: TRBV6-2/TRBV6-3
J: TRBJ2-1
D: .
size: many
CDR3: CASSPNNEQFF
DNA: TGTGCCAGCAGTCCTAACAATGAGCAGTTCTTC

V: TRBV5-4
J: TRBJ2-7
D: .
size: many
CDR3: CASSRESSYEQYF
DNA: TGTGCCAGCAGCCGGGAAAGCTCCTACGAGCAGTACTTC

V: TRBV5-5
J: TRBJ1-1
D: .
size: many
CDR3: CASSRRTATEAFF
DNA: TGTGCCAGCAGCCGAAGGACCGCCACTGAAGCTTTCTTT

V: TRBV19
J: TRBJ1-5
D: .
size: many
CDR3: CASSIASGGQPQHF
DNA: TGTGCCAGTAGTATCGCTTCGGGGGGTCAGCCCCAGCATTTT

V: TRBV30
J: TRBJ2-3
D: TRBD2
size: many
CDR3: CAWTSGRSTDTQYF
DNA: TGTGCCTGGACTAGCGGGAGATCAACAGATACGCAGTATTTT

V: TRBV7-6
J: TRBJ2-3
D: TRBD2
size: many
CDR3: CASSLAASGGATDTQYF
DNA: TGTGCCAGCAGCTTAGCGGCTAGCGGGGGGGCTACAGATACGCAGTATTTT

V: TRBV13
J: TRBJ2-3
D: TRBD2
size: many
CDR3: CASSLRGTNTDTQYF
DNA: TGTGCCAGCAGCTTACGAGGGACTAACACAGATACGCAGTATTTT

V: TRBV11-2
J: TRBJ1-1
D: .
size: many
CDR3: CASSLGWGGASSNAEAFF
DNA: TGTGCCAGCAGCTTAGGTTGGGGGGGCGCGTCCTCGAACGCTGAAGCTTTCTTT

V: TRBV4-2
J: TRBJ2-7
D: TRBD2
size: many
CDR3: CASSPIAGAANEQYF
DNA: TGTGCCAGCAGTCCAATAGCGGGAGCGGCCAACGAGCAGTACTTC

V: TRBV12-5
J: TRBJ1-5
D: TRBD1
size: many
CDR3: CASGLGQGAEQPQHF
DNA: TGTGCTAGTGGTTTGGGACAGGGGGCAGAGCAGCCCCAGCATTTT

V: TRBV28
J: TRBJ2-3
D: .
size: many
CDR3: CASRTSRESTDTQYF
DNA: TGTGCCAGCAGGACCTCAAGGGAGAGTACAGATACGCAGTATTTT

V: TRBV7-2
J: TRBJ2-7
D: TRBD2
size: many
CDR3: CASSPGWGGRIYEQYF
DNA: TGTGCCAGCAGCCCTGGATGGGGCGGGAGGATCTACGAGCAGTACTTC

V: TRBV4-2
J: TRBJ2-7
D: .
size: many
CDR3: CASSQDSFGEAYEQYF
DNA: TGTGCCAGCAGCCAAGATAGCTTTGGCGAGGCCTACGAGCAGTACTTC

V: TRBV30
J: TRBJ2-7
D: .
size: .
CDR3: CARSPYSPFEQYF
DNA: TGTGCCCGGAGCCCCTACAGCCCCTTCGAGCAGTACTTC

V: TRBV10-2
J: TRBJ1-4
D: .
size: .
CDR3: CASSEARMGEKLFF
DNA: TGCGCCAGCAGTGAGGCCAGGATGGGAGAAAAACTGTTTTTT

V: TRBV7-2
J: TRBJ2-7
D: .
size: many
CDR3: CASSLSQRYEQYF
DNA: TGTGCCAGCAGCTTGTCGCAGCGCTACGAGCAGTACTTC

V: TRBV29-1
J: TRBJ2-3
D: TRBD1
size: medium-sized
CDR3: CSATLGGPDTQYF
DNA: TGCAGCGCCACGCTAGGGGGCCCAGATACGCAGTATTTT

V: TRBV12-3/TRBV12-4
J: TRBJ2-1
D: TRBD2
size: many
CDR3: CASSLRGGAGNEQFF
DNA: TGTGCCAGCAGTTTACGCGGGGGGGCGGGGAATGAGCAGTTCTTC

V: TRBV12-3/TRBV12-4
J: TRBJ1-2
D: .
size: few
CDR3: CASSPSGGDGYTF
DNA: TGTGCCAGCAGCCCATCGGGGGGGGATGGCTACACCTTC

V: TRBV9
J: TRBJ1-5
D: .
size: many
CDR3: CASSVGRHANQPQHF
DNA: TGTGCCAGCAGCGTAGGGCGACACGCCAATCAGCCCCAGCATTTT

V: TRBV29-1
J: TRBJ2-7
D: .
size: many
CDR3: CSVEGIKGYEQYF
DNA: TGCAGCGTTGAAGGGATCAAGGGATACGAGCAGTACTTC

V: TRBV10-3
J: TRBJ2-4
D: TRBD1
size: many
CDR3: CATGTVANIQYF
DNA: TGTGCCACCGGGACAGTGGCAAACATTCAGTACTTC

V: TRBV4-3
J: TRBJ2-5
D: .
size: many
CDR3: CASSQEFTSAQYF
DNA: TGCGCCAGCAGCCAAGAGTTCACTTCGGCCCAGTACTTC

V: TRBV4-1
J: TRBJ2-5
D: .
size: many
CDR3: CASSQVFAGPPLQETQYF
DNA: TGCGCCAGCAGCCAGGTATTTGCGGGACCGCCCCTCCAAGAGACCCAGTACTTC

V: TRBV6-5
J: TRBJ2-2
D: .
size: many
CDR3: CASSYATIHTGELFF
DNA: TGTGCCAGCAGTTACGCGACCATTCACACCGGGGAGCTGTTTTTT

V: TRBV6-2/TRBV6-3
J: TRBJ2-1
D: TRBD2
size: many
CDR3: CASSLGLAVEQFF
DNA: TGTGCCAGCAGTTTGGGACTAGCGGTTGAGCAGTTCTTC

V: TRBV10-3
J: TRBJ2-3
D: TRBD2
size: .
CDR3: CAIGSGLAGVTDAQYF
DNA: TGTGCCATCGGCAGTGGACTAGCGGGGGTCACAGATGCGCAGTATTTT

V: TRBV19
J: TRBJ2-7
D: .
size: many
CDR3: CASSPGPNYEQYF
DNA: TGTGCCAGTAGTCCGGGCCCTAACTACGAGCAGTACTTC

V: TRBV6-2/TRBV6-3
J: TRBJ2-3
D: .
size: many
CDR3: CASSSPGQEYTDTQYF
DNA: TGTGCCAGCAGTTCGCCGGGACAAGAATACACAGATACGCAGTATTTT

V: TRBV7-9
J: TRBJ2-1
D: TRBD2
size: .
CDR3: CASSSTILAGATYNERFF
DNA: TGTGCCAGCAGCTCCACAATACTAGCGGGAGCAACCTACAATGAGCGGTTCTTC

V: TRBV27
J: TRBJ2-7
D: TRBD1
size: many
CDR3: CASSLSQGAYEQYF
DNA: TGTGCCAGCAGTTTATCACAGGGGGCCTACGAGCAGTACTTC

V: TRBV9
J: TRBJ2-7
D: .
size: many
CDR3: CASSMRSDRPIDEQYF
DNA: TGTGCCAGCAGCATGCGATCCGACAGGCCCATAGACGAGCAGTACTTC

V: TRBV9
J: TRBJ2-5
D: .
size: few
CDR3: CASSADQETQYF
DNA: TGTGCCAGCAGCGCTGATCAAGAGACCCAGTACTTC

V: TRBV13
J: TRBJ2-3
D: TRBD2
size: many
CDR3: CASLAGGSTDTQYF
DNA: TGTGCCAGCTTGGCGGGGGGGTCCACAGATACGCAGTATTTT

V: TRBV30
J: TRBJ1-1
D: .
size: many
CDR3: CAWSAPGHLNTEAFF
DNA: TGTGCCTGGAGTGCCCCGGGACACTTGAACACTGAAGCTTTCTTT

V: TRBV6-6
J: TRBJ2-3
D: .
size: many
CDR3: CASSQRRPGADTQYF
DNA: TGTGCCAGCAGTCAGCGCCGGCCAGGGGCAGATACGCAGTATTTT

V: TRBV19
J: TRBJ2-2
D: TRBD2
size: .
CDR3: CASSMGLAGGWWAGELFF
DNA: TGTGCCAGTAGTATGGGACTAGCGGGAGGCTGGTGGGCCGGGGAGCTGTTTTTT

V: TRBV10-3
J: TRBJ2-7
D: .
size: many
CDR3: CAISTTEDEQYF
DNA: TGTGCCATCAGTACGACAGAGGACGAGCAGTACTTC

V: TRBV6-5
J: TRBJ2-7
D: .
size: few
CDR3: CASSTRGTYEQYF
DNA: TGTGCCAGCAGTACGCGGGGTACCTACGAGCAGTACTTC

V: TRBV11-2
J: TRBJ1-6
D: .
size: few
CDR3: CASSFYPRRDNYSPLHF
DNA: TGTGCCAGCAGCTTTTATCCCCGTAGGGACAATTATTCACCCCTCCACTTT

V: TRBV20-1
J: TRBJ2-7
D: TRBD2
size: many
CDR3: CSARGEGTSPYF
DNA: TGCAGTGCTAGAGGGGAGGGCACTTCCCCGTACTTC

V: TRBV6-2/TRBV6-3
J: TRBJ1-6
D: .
size: many
CDR3: CASRDISYNSPLHF
DNA: TGTGCCAGCAGGGACATCTCCTATAATTCACCCCTCCACTTT